This TCR beta chain was recorded in a study of T cells in Graves' hyperthyroidism and ophthalmopathy. Broader study findings: Peripheral blood also featured most of the thyroid clonotypes expanded above 0.001.

Patients between 18 and 65 years old had hyperthyroidism, newly diagnosed and lasting under 2 months. Many counts were recorded for this clonotype. Its antigen remains unknown. Researchers amplified the TCR beta CDR3 regions from RNA transcripts. With the HTBI primer set, the TCR CDR3 went through a first round of RT-PCR. TCRdb redid the calling of the multiplex PCR reads with MiXCR, one entry per CDR3 protein. The sample holds hundreds of thousands of distinct CDR3 sequences, roughly a third seen once. Trimming stripped 1 base from V and 7 bases from J, with 8 bases between. The CDR3 is made up of 14 amino acids. Looked up from germline, CDR1 is SEHNR and CDR2 is FQNEAQ (reference sequence).

This chain joins TRBV7-9 and TRBJ1-6; no reliable D call. The origin of this receptor is a woman in her 40s with Graves' hyperthyroidism. Sequencing input: blood. CDR3 in amino acids: CASSLEQPNSPLHF. The DNA of the CDR3 is TGTGCCAGCAGCTTAGAACAGCCCAATTCACCCCTCCACTTT.